Following are 4 T cell receptor beta chains from one sample sequenced in a study of CD8+CD57+ T cells in acquired aplastic anemia. Profiling that covered TCR beta VDJ and CDR3 relied on genomic DNA as its template. MiXCR, applied by TCRdb to the reads, yields one record per CDR3 protein. The sample includes about 190,000 distinct CDR3 sequences, 50% to 55% seen only once; the top ten take about 16%. Sequenced: sorted CD4+, CD8+, or CD8+CD57+ T cells (not recorded which) from PBMCs. The source of these receptors is a human donor in good health, serving as a control.

Of note for this clonotype: The conserved phenylalanine or tryptophan normally closing the CDR3 is absent here, so this likely arose from a read error. V gene TRBV15 combines with J gene TRBJ2-6; no firm D call. Trimming cost V 1 base and J 2 bases, with 6 bases left between them. Germline V gives CDR1 LNHNV, CDR2 YYDKDF (reference sequence). The CDR3 runs to 15 residues. The CDR3 spells CATSRVGTGANVLTL. CDR3 DNA sequence: TGTGCCACCAGCAGAGTTGGGACTGGGGCCAACGTCCTGACTCTC.

This chain connects TRBV5-6 to TRBJ1-1; D not certain. Looked up from germline, CDR1 is SGHDT and CDR2 is YYEEEE. The CDR3 has 14 residues. V lost 1 base and J 2 bases, leaving 9 bases between the germline ends. CDR3 coding DNA: TGTGCCAGCAGCTTGAATTCGGATAACACTGAAGCTTTCTTT. Its translation is CASSLNSDNTEAFF.

Ten or more counts support this clonotype. This chain joins TRBV15 and TRBJ1-2; no firm D call. The length of the CDR3 is 16 residues. Germline CDR1 reads LNHNV; CDR2 reads YYDKDF (reference sequence). With 0 bases removed from V and 4 bases from J, the gap between germline ends came to 15 bases. In DNA form, the CDR3 reads TGTGCCACCAGCAGAGATAATTACAGCAAGGTCTATGGCTACACCTTC. This sequence encodes CATSRDNYSKVYGYTF.

The V gene is TRBV25-1, the J gene TRBJ1-1; the D gene is possibly TRBD1 (5 bases). The CDR3 contains 11 residues. Germline CDR1 MGHDK, CDR2 SYGVNS. Trimming took off 7 bases at V and 8 bases at J, with 11 bases between the two ends. CDR3 protein: CASIQTEEAFF. The CDR3 bases are TGTGCCAGCATTCAGACAGAAGAAGCTTTCTTT.